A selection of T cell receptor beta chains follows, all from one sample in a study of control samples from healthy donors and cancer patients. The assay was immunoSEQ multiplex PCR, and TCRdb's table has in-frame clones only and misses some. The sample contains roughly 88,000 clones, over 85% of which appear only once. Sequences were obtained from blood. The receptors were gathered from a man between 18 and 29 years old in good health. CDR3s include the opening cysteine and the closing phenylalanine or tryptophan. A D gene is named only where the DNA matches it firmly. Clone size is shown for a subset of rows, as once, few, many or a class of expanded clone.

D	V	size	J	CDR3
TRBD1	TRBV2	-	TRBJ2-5	CASSGQGAPRETQYF
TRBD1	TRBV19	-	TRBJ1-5	CASSGTANQPQHF
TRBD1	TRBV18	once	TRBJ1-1	CASSPGQGLNTEAFF
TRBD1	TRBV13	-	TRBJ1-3	CASSTRGQNGNTIYF
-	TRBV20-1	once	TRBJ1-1	CSASATGRDTEAFF
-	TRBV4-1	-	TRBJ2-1	CASSQDRSSEGRGDEQFF
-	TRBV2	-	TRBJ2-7	CASSEDLAATYEQYF
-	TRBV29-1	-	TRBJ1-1	CSVGQNTEAFF
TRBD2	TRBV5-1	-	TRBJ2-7	CASSFTSGGYEQYF
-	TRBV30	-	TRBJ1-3	CAWSVNLRDTIYF
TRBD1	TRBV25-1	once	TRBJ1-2	CASSVAGRTGVDYGYTF
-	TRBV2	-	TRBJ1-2	CASSVRDGGYTF
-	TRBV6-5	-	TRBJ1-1	CASSDAGNTEAFF
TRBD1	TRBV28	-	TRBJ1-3	CASSLGQGSLSLHSSGNTIYF
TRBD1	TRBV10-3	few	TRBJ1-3	CAISEPSGTGDWISGNTIYF
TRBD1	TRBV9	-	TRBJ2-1	CASSAPGQGVYNEQFF
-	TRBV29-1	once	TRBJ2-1	CSVEGFPGTSYNEQFF
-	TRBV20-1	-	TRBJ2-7	CSASLRVTYEQYF
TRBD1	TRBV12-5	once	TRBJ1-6	CASGLLDRGNSPLHF
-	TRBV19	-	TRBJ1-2	CASSTIEGELYGYTF
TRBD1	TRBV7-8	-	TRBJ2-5	CASSIRDRAPGLGETQYF
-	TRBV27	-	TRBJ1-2	CASSLGSNYGYTF
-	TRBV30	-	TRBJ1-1	CAWSAHRNTEAFF
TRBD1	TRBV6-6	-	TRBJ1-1	CASNHRGRSTEAFF
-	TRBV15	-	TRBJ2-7	CATSRATGSSSYEQYF
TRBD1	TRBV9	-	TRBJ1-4	CASSPTRQGRDEKLFF
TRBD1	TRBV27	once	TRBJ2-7	CASSLAWSLGQQYEQYF
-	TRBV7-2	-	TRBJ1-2	CASSLKKAPYGYTF
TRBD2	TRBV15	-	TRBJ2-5	CATSRDELAGGQETQYF
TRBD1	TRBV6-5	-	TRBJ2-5	CASSPDRVVAETQYF
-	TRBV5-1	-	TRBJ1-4	CASSQFSNEKLFF
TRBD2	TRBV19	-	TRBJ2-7	CASSIGAGTYEQYF
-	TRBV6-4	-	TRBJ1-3	CASSVEITRSGNTIYF
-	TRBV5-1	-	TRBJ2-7	CASSLEGQDYEQYF
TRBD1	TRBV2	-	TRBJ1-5	CASRGQGQQPQHF
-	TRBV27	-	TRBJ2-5	CASSLSRQIETQYF
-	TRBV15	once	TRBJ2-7	CATSREGAGSKVGEQYF
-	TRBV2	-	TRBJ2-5	CASTLIETQYF
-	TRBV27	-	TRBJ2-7	CASSFGKTAVSWEQYF
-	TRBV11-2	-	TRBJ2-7	CASSTPVGREREQYF
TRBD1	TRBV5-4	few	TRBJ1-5	CASSPTGKSNQPQHF
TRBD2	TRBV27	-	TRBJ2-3	CASGRTSGTDTQYF
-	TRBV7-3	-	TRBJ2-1	CASSAGTQREQFF
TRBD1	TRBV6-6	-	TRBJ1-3	CASSHRDRGLLSGNTIYF
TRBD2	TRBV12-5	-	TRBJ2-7	CASGLTSGGAYEQYF
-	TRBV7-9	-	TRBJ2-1	CASSPRGGQNNEQFF
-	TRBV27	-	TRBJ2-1	CASSLSIGVLYNEQFF
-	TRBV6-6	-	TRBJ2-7	CASSYSTPSDEQYF
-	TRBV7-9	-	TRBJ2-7	CASSLGGRPYEQYF
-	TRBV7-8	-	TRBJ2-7	CASSLEHSRNEQYF
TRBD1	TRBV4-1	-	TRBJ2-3	CASNSEGTGATDTQYF
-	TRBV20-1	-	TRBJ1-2	CSASSPKTRSGYTF
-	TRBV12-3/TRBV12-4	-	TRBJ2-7	CASSLTGYEQYF
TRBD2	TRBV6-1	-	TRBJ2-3	CASSDKREATDTQYF
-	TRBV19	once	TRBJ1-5	CASSILWQSDFGSNQPQHF
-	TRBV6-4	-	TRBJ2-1	CASSKGLPGDNEQFF
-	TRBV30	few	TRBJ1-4	CAWNRDPRHEKLFF
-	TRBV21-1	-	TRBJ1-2	CASSKKQHGYTF
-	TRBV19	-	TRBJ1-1	CASTLGAIAFF